The 32 T cell receptor beta chains below all came from one sample that was sequenced in a study of blood T cell repertoires in COVID-19. Here immunoSEQ multiplex PCR was the method, and the copy in TCRdb shows in-frame clones only, minus some. The sample yields just over 300,000 clones, around 89% seen once. The sample comprised PBMCs or T cells enriched from blood (not recorded which). The source is a woman between 18 and 30 years old with acute COVID-19.

The genes are TRBV18 and TRBJ1-1, with D unresolved. Germline CDR1 and CDR2: KGHSH and LQKENI. CDR3 length equals 14 residues. The germline V and J ends were trimmed by 0 bases and 4 bases, with 9 bases remaining between them. CDR3 loop: CASSPPRPGTEAFF. In nucleotides, the CDR3 is TGTGCCAGCTCACCACCGCGGCCCGGCACTGAAGCTTTCTTT. The whole variable domain, filled in from reference TRBV18 and TRBJ1-1, reads NAGVMQNPRHLVRRRGQEARLRCSPMKGHSHVYWYRQLPEEGLKFMVYLQKENIIDESGMPKERFSAEFPKEGPSILRIQQVVRGDSAAYFCASSPPRPGTEAFFGQGTRLTVV.

This clone has only one observation. This sequence joins TRBV10-2 and TRBJ2-1; D is possibly TRBD2 (5 bases). The CDR3 has 15 residues. V was pared by 0 bases and J by 5 bases, with 11 bases between. Germline V gene data show CDR1 as WSHSY and CDR2 as SAAADI. The CDR3 here is CASSESERPDNEQFF. The CDR3 nucleotides are TGCGCCAGCAGTGAGTCCGAGCGGCCGGACAATGAGCAGTTCTTC.

The chain links TRBV10-3 to TRBJ2-3; unclear D gene. The CDR3 extends over 11 amino acids. With 2 bases removed from V and 5 bases from J, the gap between germline ends came to 2 bases. Germline-derived CDR1 and CDR2 are ENHRY and SYGVKD. CDR3 residues: CAISEQDTQYF. The DNA of the CDR3 is TGTGCCATCAGTGAGCAAGATACGCAGTATTTT.

The CDR3: CASSQVLREGLGEQFF. CDR3 nucleotide sequence: TGTGCCAGCAGCCAAGTTCTGCGGGAGGGCCTCGGTGAGCAGTTCTTC. This chain joins TRBV4-2 and TRBJ2-1, with 9 bases matching TRBD2. After removal of 1 base from V and 9 bases from J, the junction contained 10 bases not matched to a gene. Germline values: CDR1 LGHNA, CDR2 YNFKEQ. The CDR3 has 16 amino acids.

The chain combines TRBV3-1 (or the pseudogene TRBV3-2) with TRBJ2-7, with D possibly matching TRBD2 (6 bases). Trimming shortened V by 1 base and J by 5 bases, and 12 bases separated the two germline ends. In germline, CDR1 is LGHDT, CDR2 YNNKEL (reference sequence). CDR3 size: 14 residues. CDR3 region: CASSQGETRNEQYF. The CDR3 nucleotides read TGTGCCAGCAGCCAAGGGGAGACTAGAAACGAGCAGTACTTC.

The chain couples TRBV30 to TRBJ2-3; 9 bases are shared with TRBD1. Looked up from germline, CDR1 is GTSNPN and CDR2 is SVGIG (reference sequence). Trimming removed 8 bases from V and 3 bases from J; junction bases left unmatched: 9. There are 14 residues in the CDR3. The CDR3 protein is CAGTTGGATDTQYF. CDR3 nucleotides: TGTGCCGGTACAACAGGGGGCGCGACAGATACGCAGTATTTT.

This chain connects TRBV28 to TRBJ2-7; 7 nucleotides line up with TRBD1. The CDR3 extends over 14 amino acids. Germline V CDR1 and CDR2: MDHEN, SYDVKM. V shed 6 bases, J shed 2 bases, and the junction held 7 bases outside the gene matches. CDR3 in DNA: TGTGCCAGCAGCTCATGGGACAGAACCTACGAGCAGTACTTC. Residues: CASSSWDRTYEQYF.

The CDR3 loop reads CSVERGRNNEQFF. The CDR3, as DNA: TGCAGCGTTGAGAGGGGGCGCAACAATGAGCAGTTCTTC. V usage is TRBV29-1 and J usage is TRBJ2-1; 7 nucleotides line up with TRBD1. J was trimmed by 5 bases and V by 3 bases; bases with no gene match: 4. Per the germline V gene, CDR1 is SQVTM and CDR2 is ANQGSEA. This CDR3 has 13 amino acids.

The J gene is TRBJ2-7, the V gene TRBV27; 8 bases agree with TRBD1. CDR3 length: 14 amino acids. Germline V gene data show CDR1 as MNHEY and CDR2 as SMNVEV (reference sequence). Losses at the gene ends were 7 bases for V and 0 bases for J; bases not matched to a gene: 5. CDR3 sequence: CASTRTGSSYEQYF. The CDR3 nucleotides are TGTGCCAGCACCCGGACAGGGAGCTCCTACGAGCAGTACTTC.

The chain joins TRBV11-1 to TRBJ2-2; D perhaps matches TRBD1 (5 bases). The CDR3 runs to 15 residues. V was pared by 5 bases and J by 4 bases, with 14 bases between. Germline V CDR1 and CDR2: SGHAT, FQDESV (reference sequence). CDR3 DNA sequence: TGTGCCAGCAGCCCAACAGGTTTTAGCACCGGGGAGCTGTTTTTT. Protein product: CASSPTGFSTGELFF.

In its sample, this clone was seen a few times. The chain is built from TRBV28 and TRBJ2-5, with D perhaps matching TRBD2 (6 bases). Germline loops: CDR1 MDHEN, CDR2 SYDVKM. V dropped 6 bases and J dropped 5 bases, with 10 bases sitting between them. The CDR3 loop spans 12 amino acids. The DNA for the CDR3 is TGTGCCAGCAGCAGGGCGGGGGAGACCCAGTACTTC. This sequence encodes CASSRAGETQYF.

V is TRBV24-1 and J is TRBJ1-2; D ambiguous. V was cut by 6 bases and J by 1 base, with 8 bases left in between. Germline V CDR1 and CDR2: KGHDR, SFDVKD. The CDR3 has 13 residues. The CDR3 nucleotides are TGTGCCACCAGTCGGGGTTTTAACTATGGCTACACCTTC. This translates into CATSRGFNYGYTF.

V and J are TRBV27 and TRBJ1-5; tentatively, D is TRBD1 (5 bases). Germline V gene sequence: CDR1 MNHEY, CDR2 SMNVEV (reference sequence). The ends were cut back, 4 bases at V and 1 base at J, with 17 bases in the middle. This CDR3 contains 17 residues. The CDR3 sequence is CASSSYTTRGSNQPQHF. The CDR3 nucleotides read TGTGCCAGCAGTTCATATACCACGCGGGGCAGCAATCAGCCCCAGCATTTT.

The chain employs TRBV7-6 and TRBJ2-5, with 9 nucleotides matching TRBD2. This CDR3 is 16 amino acids long. In germline, CDR1 is SGHVS, CDR2 FNYEAQ. The V and J ends lost 2 bases and 5 bases, in that order; junction bases with no gene match: 9. CDR3 region: CASSLRREGRGETQYF. DNA of the CDR3: TGTGCCAGCAGCTTAAGGCGGGAGGGCCGCGGGGAGACCCAGTACTTC.

The chain links TRBV28 to TRBJ1-5; 7 bases agree with TRBD1. The CDR3 runs to 17 residues. CDR1 and CDR2 from the germline V gene are MDHEN and SYDVKM. J lost 5 bases, V lost 6 bases, and 16 bases had no gene match. CDR3 in DNA: TGTGCCAGCAGCCCTGTGACAGGGAGGTACGGCGATCAGCCCCAGCATTTT. Amino acid sequence: CASSPVTGRYGDQPQHF. Combining the CDR3 with reference TRBV28 and TRBJ1-5 gives the whole variable domain DVKVTQSSRYLVKRTGEKVFLECVQDMDHENMFWYRQDPGLGLRLIYFSYDVKMKEKGDIPEGYSVSREKKERFSLILESASTNQTSMYLCASSPVTGRYGDQPQHFGDGTRLSIL.

In its sample, this clone was seen a few times. V usage is TRBV27 and J usage is TRBJ1-4; 7 nucleotides align to TRBD1. This CDR3 contains 16 residues. Germline V CDR1 and CDR2: MNHEY, SMNVEV (reference sequence). V lost 8 bases, J lost 5 bases, and 14 bases stayed unmatched. The CDR3 protein is CASRKAGGLLNEKLFF. In DNA, the CDR3 is TGTGCCAGCCGGAAGGCAGGGGGACTCCTGAATGAAAAACTGTTTTTT.

The rearrangement links TRBV27 to TRBJ1-2, with D perhaps matching TRBD1 (5 bases). Trimming cost V 1 base and J 2 bases, with 5 bases left between them. The CDR3 is made up of 13 amino acids. In germline, CDR1 is MNHEY, CDR2 SMNVEV (reference sequence). As DNA, the CDR3 is TGTGCCAGCAGTTTATACAGGAACTATGGCTACACCTTC. It encodes CASSLYRNYGYTF.

This clone has more than one count but fewer than ten. This rearrangement joins TRBV29-1 to TRBJ2-3, with 7 bases fitting TRBD2. The CDR3 extends over 13 amino acids. The V gene's germline CDR1 is SQVTM and CDR2 ANQGSEA. V lost 6 bases and J lost 3; bases outside the gene matches: 6. The CDR3 sequence is CSVTGRWTDTQYF. Here the CDR3 DNA reads TGCAGCGTCACCGGGAGGTGGACAGATACGCAGTATTTT.

The sample holds one count of this clone. The chain is built from TRBV28 and TRBJ1-6; D not certain. V was cut by 6 bases and J by 6 bases, with 6 bases left in between. Germline V gene sequence: CDR1 MDHEN, CDR2 SYDVKM. The CDR3 sequence is 12 residues long. CDR3 protein: CASRQINSPLHF. The CDR3 coding sequence is TGTGCCAGCAGACAGATTAATTCACCCCTCCACTTT.

V gene TRBV29-1 combines with J gene TRBJ2-7; TRBD2 matches 7 bases. The germline gives CDR1 SQVTM, CDR2 ANQGSEA. The length of the CDR3 is 13 residues. After removal of 5 bases from V and 3 bases from J, the junction contained 7 bases not matched to a gene. The CDR3 DNA sequence: TGCAGCGTTTCGGCGGGAGAGATCTACGAGCAGTACTTC. Protein product: CSVSAGEIYEQYF.

The gene calls are TRBV6-5 and TRBJ1-1; TRBD1 agrees at 9 bases. Unmatched junction bases numbered 2, after V lost 5 bases and J lost 4 bases. The CDR3 sequence is 13 residues long. The germline gives CDR1 MNHEY, CDR2 SVGAGI. In DNA, the CDR3 is TGTGCCAGCAGTACACAGGGGGCCACTGAAGCTTTCTTT. This translates into CASSTQGATEAFF.

The chain uses TRBV7-2 and TRBJ2-2; maybe TRBD2 (5 bases). CDR1 and CDR2 (germline): SGHTA, FQGNSA. Trimming took 5 bases from V and 0 from J, leaving 16 bases between them. The CDR3 runs to 17 residues. The CDR3 DNA reads as TGTGCCAGCAGCGCCGGGTCCCGACTAACGAACACCGGGGAGCTGTTTTTT. Translation gives CASSAGSRLTNTGELFF. The complete variable domain, with remaining parts taken from reference TRBV7-2 and TRBJ2-2, reads GAGVSQSPSNKVTEKGKDVELRCDPISGHTALYWYRQSLGQGLEFLIYFQGNSAPDKSGLPSDRFSAERTGGSVSTLTIQRTQQEDSAVYLCASSAGSRLTNTGELFFGEGSRLTVL.

The chain carries TRBV7-9 and TRBJ2-4, with a weak D call TRBD2 (5 bases). Per germline, CDR1 SEHNR and CDR2 FQNEAQ (reference sequence). The CDR3 totals 17 residues. Trimming removed 1 base at V and 2 bases at J, with 15 bases between. For the CDR3, the DNA is TGTGCCAGCAGCTTAGTAACGGGATTCGGCACCAAAAACATTCAGTACTTC. This encodes CASSLVTGFGTKNIQYF.

The CDR3 region has the DNA TGTGCCAGCAGCTCTAGCCCCAATGAGCAGTTCTTC. As protein: CASSSSPNEQFF. The V call is TRBV11-2, the J call TRBJ2-1, with D possibly TRBD2 on 5 matching bases. V lost 4 bases and J 6 bases, leaving 7 bases between the germline ends. Germline CDR1 and CDR2: SGHAT and FQNNGV. This CDR3 spans 12 amino acids.

The chain recombines TRBV27 with TRBJ1-5; TRBD1 matches 7 bases. The germline V gene has CDR1 MNHEY and CDR2 SMNVEV (reference sequence). The J segment lost 5 bases and the V segment lost 5 bases, leaving 6 bases of the junction unmatched. The CDR3 runs to 14 residues. In nucleotides, the CDR3 is TGTGCCAGCAGTACCCGGGACAGTCATCAGCCCCAGCATTTT. It translates to CASSTRDSHQPQHF.

The count of this clone is one. The chain recombines TRBV29-1 with TRBJ1-4; TRBD1 is a possible D gene (6 bases). V was clipped by 4 bases and J by 7 bases, with 10 bases between them. Germline CDR1 and CDR2: SQVTM and ANQGSEA. The CDR3 loop spans 12 amino acids. The CDR3 sequence is CSVGTVGEKLFF. In DNA, the CDR3 is TGCAGCGTTGGGACAGTGGGTGAAAAACTGTTTTTT.

This clone appeared a single time. V is TRBV6-5 and J is TRBJ1-2, with 9 nucleotides matching TRBD1. Unmatched junction bases numbered 9, after V lost 6 bases and J lost 10 bases. The CDR3 runs 13 residues. Germline loops: CDR1 MNHEY, CDR2 SVGAGI. For the CDR3, the DNA is TGTGCCAGCAGCCCCGGACAGGGGATCCCCTACACCTTC. Protein product: CASSPGQGIPYTF.

About this clone itself: Since no conserved phenylalanine or tryptophan closes the CDR3, a read error is the likely cause. It is unclear where the CDR3 begins or ends on the DNA, so no DNA is shown, and the CDR3 is as TCRdb lists it. J is TRBJ1-1 and V is TRBV24-1. With termini counted, the CDR3 has 9 amino acids. Germline lookup yields CDR1 KGHDR and CDR2 SFDVKD. This CDR3 reads CATSDSGRV.

The CDR3 DNA is TGTGCCAGCAGCGCCAGGGGTAAAGCTGAAGCTTTCTTT. It specifies CASSARGKAEAFF. The genes are TRBV11-3 and TRBJ1-1; possibly TRBD1 for D (6 bases). This CDR3 contains 13 residues. Trimming removed 5 bases from V and 6 bases from J, with 13 bases in between. Germline V gene data show CDR1 as SGHNT and CDR2 as YENEEA.

V and J are TRBV20-1 and TRBJ1-5; unclear D gene. Germline loops: CDR1 DFQATT, CDR2 SNEGSKA (reference sequence). V was clipped by 3 bases and J by 1 base, with 10 bases between them. The CDR3 is 14 amino acids. The DNA for the CDR3 is TGCAGTGCTAGTTTTGGTGAGAGCAATCAGCCCCAGCATTTT. This encodes CSASFGESNQPQHF.

The rearrangement joins TRBV27 to TRBJ1-5; D is undetermined. CDR1 is MNHEY, CDR2 SMNVEV, per germline (reference sequence). Trimming took off 1 base at V and 4 bases at J, with 11 bases between the two ends. This CDR3 spans 15 amino acids. This CDR3 is CASSLYGERNQPQHF. The CDR3 region has the DNA TGTGCCAGCAGTTTATACGGGGAACGTAATCAGCCCCAGCATTTT.

Here the CDR3 DNA reads TGTGCCAGTCACACAGGGGGCACGGGGAATGGCTACACCTTC. Its translation is CASHTGGTGNGYTF. V usage is TRBV19 and J usage is TRBJ1-2; 9 bases agree with TRBD1. Trimming at V came to 8 bases and at J to 6 bases, leaving 10 bases not matched to a gene. The CDR3 has 14 residues. CDR1 is LNHDA and CDR2 is SQIVND in the germline V gene (reference sequence).